This TCR beta chain was found in a study of T cell responses to AZD1222 COVID-19 vaccine. Remarks on this clone: What it binds is not known.

Whole-study findings and limits: In a largely white British group with more females than males, clonal diversity was possibly underestimated. Only a handful of AZD1222 recipients, several in all, had baseline seropositivity. Reportedly, close to half of spike-specific TCRs are directed against unmutated variant regions.

V gave up 4 bases and J gave up 7 bases, with 16 bases separating them. The length of the CDR3 is 14 residues. Germline CDR1 and CDR2: ENHRY and SYGVKD. Sequencing used immunoSEQ multiplex PCR; TCRdb keeps in-frame clones, though not all of them. Among 95,000 to 150,000 clones listed, 84% were seen once. This sample comprised peripheral blood, obtained 28 days after the second AZD1222 dose. This sequence originates from an adult who received the AZD1222 COVID-19 vaccine. V usage is TRBV10-3 and J usage is TRBJ1-2; D is unresolved. The CDR3 is CAISVGQAATGYTF. DNA for the CDR3: TGTGCCATCAGTGTAGGGCAGGCAGCTACTGGCTACACCTTC.